These 13 T cell receptor beta chains originate from one sample sequenced in a study of Graves' ophthalmopathy and Graves' hyperthyroidism. RNA transcripts served as template for amplifying TCR beta CDR3 sequences. The workflow started with a first-round RT-PCR run with HTBI primers and then moved on to a second-round multiplex PCR. From the multiplex PCR reads, TCRdb called clonotypes with MiXCR, one entry per CDR3 protein. The table records around 170,000 distinct CDR3 sequences, roughly two fifths of them present only once. Sequences were obtained from peripheral blood. The source is a middle-aged woman with Graves' ophthalmopathy.

This clonotype came up many times. The V gene is TRBV20-1, the J gene TRBJ1-5; TRBD1 matches 8 bases. The CDR3 has 15 amino acids. The germline CDR1 and CDR2 sequences are DFQATT and SNEGSKA (reference sequence). V lost 5 bases to trimming and J lost 4 bases; unmatched junction nucleotides: 10. The CDR3, as DNA: TGCAGTGCTTGGACAGGGAGGGGGGGAAATCAGCCCCAGCATTTT. Amino acids: CSAWTGRGGNQPQHF.

This clonotype was observed a handful of times. The V gene is TRBV6-2 or TRBV6-3, the J gene TRBJ1-5; no firm D call. CDR3 size: 13 residues. V was trimmed by 2 bases and J by 6 bases, leaving 8 bases between them. From germline, CDR1 is MNHEY and CDR2 SVGEGT. CDR3 sequence reads: CASSYGPPQPQHF. Written as DNA, the CDR3 is TGTGCCAGCAGTTACGGGCCACCTCAGCCCCAGCATTTT.

The rearrangement links TRBV6-1 to TRBJ1-1; D call uncertain. The CDR3 sequence is 15 residues long. V was clipped by 8 bases and J by 1 base, with 17 bases between them. From germline, CDR1 is MNHNS and CDR2 SASEGT. This CDR3 is CASERNARKNTEAFF. The CDR3 coding sequence is TGTGCCAGCGAGAGAAATGCGAGGAAGAACACTGAAGCTTTCTTT.

The CDR3 loop reads CASSGGEGRGGYTF. The DNA of the CDR3 is TGTGCCAGCAGTGGAGGAGAGGGACGAGGTGGCTACACCTTC. The V gene is TRBV12-3 or TRBV12-4, the J gene TRBJ1-2, with D perhaps matching TRBD1 (5 bases). V lost 5 bases, J lost 7 bases, and 17 bases lay in between. The CDR3 is 14 amino acids.

The chain combines TRBV7-2 with TRBJ1-3, with D uncertain. The CDR3 runs 11 residues. Germline V lookup: CDR1 SGHTA, CDR2 FQGNSA. V lost 2 bases, J lost 7 bases, and 3 bases lay in between. In nucleotides, the CDR3 is TGTGCCAGCAGCTTACACAACACCATATATTTT. Amino acids: CASSLHNTIYF.

This clonotype was detected only a few times. The rearrangement joins TRBV24-1 to TRBJ2-5, with TRBD2 identical over 12 bases. J gave up 5 bases and V 4 bases, and 10 bases lay outside the gene matches. CDR3 length: 17 residues. Germline CDR1 reads KGHDR; CDR2 reads SFDVKD. The CDR3 DNA reads as TGTGCCACCAGTGACCCTAGCGGGAGGGCCGAGATGGAGACCCAGTACTTC. It is translated as CATSDPSGRAEMETQYF.

This clonotype has ten or more counts. V and J are TRBV28 and TRBJ1-6; the D gene is possibly TRBD1 (5 bases). CDR3 size: 14 residues. CDR1 MDHEN and CDR2 SYDVKM come from the germline V gene. V was clipped by 5 bases and J by 9 bases, with 14 bases between them. In nucleotides, the CDR3 is TGTGCCAGCAGTACGAGGGGATGGGGTTCACCCCTCCACTTT. As protein: CASSTRGWGSPLHF. The full variable domain, its missing parts supplied by reference TRBV28 and TRBJ1-6, is DVKVTQSSRYLVKRTGEKVFLECVQDMDHENMFWYRQDPGLGLRLIYFSYDVKMKEKGDIPEGYSVSREKKERFSLILESASTNQTSMYLCASSTRGWGSPLHFGNGTRLTVT.

In nucleotides, the CDR3 is TGTGCCTGGAGTGTACGGGGAAACTCTGGAAACACCATATATTTT. As protein: CAWSVRGNSGNTIYF. J is TRBJ1-3 and V is TRBV30; D gene unclear. This CDR3 is 15 amino acids long. The V gene lost 0 bases and the J gene lost 0 bases, with 9 bases spanning the gap. CDR1 is GTSNPN, CDR2 SVGIG, per germline (reference sequence).

About this clonotype: Sequence at one end of the junction differs from germline and may be a read error. The chain uses TRBV7-9 and TRBJ2-5, with a tentative D call TRBD2 (6 bases). CDR1 is SEHNR and CDR2 is FQNEAQ in the germline V gene (reference sequence). The CDR3 consists of 14 residues. In DNA form, the CDR3 reads TGCGCCAGCAGCCAGTCGGTAGCGGCAGAGACCCAGTACTTC. This encodes CASSQSVAAETQYF.

V is TRBV6-2 or TRBV6-3 and J is TRBJ2-5; 8 bases match TRBD1. The V and J ends lost 4 bases and 0 bases, in that order; junction bases with no gene match: 7. Germline V lookup: CDR1 MNHEY, CDR2 SVGEGT. The CDR3 is 16 amino acids. CDR3 sequence (DNA): TGTGCCAGCAGTTCTCGGGACAGGAGAAACCAAGAGACCCAGTACTTC. Amino acids: CASSSRDRRNQETQYF.

This clonotype was found many times. V is TRBV7-8 and J is TRBJ1-2, with D tentatively TRBD1 (5 bases). The CDR3 runs 14 residues. CDR1 and CDR2 from the germline V gene are SGHVS and FQNEAQ. Trimming stripped 0 bases from V and 7 bases from J, with 12 bases between. CDR3 amino acids: CASSLAGGAGGYTF. The CDR3 DNA is TGTGCCAGCAGCTTAGCGGGGGGAGCGGGTGGCTACACCTTC.

This clonotype was observed at least ten times. The chain joins TRBV28 to TRBJ1-5; D may be TRBD1 (5 bases). CDR3 size: 12 residues. The germline gives CDR1 MDHEN, CDR2 SYDVKM. V was trimmed by 7 bases and J by 7 bases, leaving 11 bases between them. This CDR3 is CASNQGSQPQHF. The CDR3 DNA follows: TGTGCCAGCAACCAGGGTTCCCAGCCCCAGCATTTT.

The chain has TRBV6-2 or TRBV6-3 and TRBJ1-1; 7 positions agree with TRBD1. CDR1 MNHEY and CDR2 SVGEGT come from the germline V gene. The CDR3 extends over 15 amino acids. V lost 2 bases, J lost 4 bases, and 7 bases stayed unmatched. This chain's CDR3 is CASSYVSSGGTEAFF. Here the CDR3 DNA reads TGTGCCAGCAGTTACGTTTCTTCAGGGGGCACTGAAGCTTTCTTT.